The clone carrying this T cell receptor beta chain was seen ten or more times. Antigen unknown. This specimen comes from a study of identical twins. Whole-study findings and limits: A lower insertion count was a feature of abundant cord blood beta clonotypes, with no such feature in memory repertoires.

All of the donors were Caucasians in good health. CDR3 length: 13 amino acids. The germline V and J ends were trimmed by 6 bases and 4 bases, with 12 bases remaining between them. MiXCR, applied by TCRdb to the 5' RACE reads, yields one record per CDR3 protein. The sample holds approximately 600,000 distinct CDR3 sequences; just over 7% are singletons and the top ten take 1.6%. Separately, the same data were catalogued under a study of yellow fever vaccine responses in identical twins.

This clonotype originated in a woman aged 18-35 years in good health. The sequenced material came from PBMCs. The V and J genes are TRBV12-3 or TRBV12-4 and TRBJ1-2; TRBD1 is a possible D gene (5 bases). The CDR3: CASSFRDGYGYTF. In DNA, the CDR3 is TGTGCCAGCAGCTTTAGGGACGGCTATGGCTACACCTTC.